This TCR beta chain was retrieved from a study of post-analysis software for immune sequencing data. Study background: Relapsing-remitting, secondary progressive and progressive-relapsing forms made up the multiple sclerosis disease courses.

The authors incorporated unique molecular identifiers into the TCR beta cDNA libraries. Starting from about 0.98 to 11 million T cells, the study yielded about half a million cDNA molecules. TCRdb independently ran MiXCR on the PCR reads; one entry per CDR3 protein. The sample has hundreds of thousands of distinct CDR3 sequences, roughly half seen once. Notes on this clonotype: Its antigen is as yet unknown.

Study conclusions and caveats: Significantly decreased normalized Chao1 diversity was recorded for multiple sclerosis patients relative to controls. Samples sharing a preparation batch grouped tightly together when assessed by F measure. About five TRBV segments (TRBV5-6, TRBV5-1 and TRBV20-1 among them) occurred more frequently in patients than in controls.

Germline CDR1 is SGHAT and CDR2 is FQDESV (reference sequence). CDR3 size: 13 residues. The sample was blood. This clonotype was obtained from a girl aged 5 to 17 with multiple sclerosis. This chain links TRBV11-1 with TRBJ2-4; D may be TRBD1 or TRBD2 (5 bases each). The closer fit of TRBJ2-7 to the DNA end suggests the J call may be wrong. The CDR3 loop is CASSLEAGTEQYF. The DNA for the CDR3 is TGTGCCAGCAGCTTAGAAGCTGGGACCGAGCAGTACTTC.